Below, one TCR beta chain is given with its context. This specimen comes from a study of cytomegalovirus exposure and HLA in healthy donors. The PCR ran on 60 Vbeta and 13 Jbeta primers. This table comes from immunoSEQ multiplex PCR, and its TCRdb copy is limited to in-frame clones, with some not included. In the table there are over 80,000 clones, roughly 79% of which are singletons. The trim removed 4 bases at V and 7 bases at J, leaving 2 bases unmatched. The CDR3 runs to 14 residues. Germline lookup yields CDR1 SNHLY and CDR2 FYNNEI. The receptor comes from an older woman in good health and CMV-seropositive. V usage is TRBV2 and J usage is TRBJ1-4, with 11 bases lining up with TRBD1. The sequenced material came from PBMCs. The CDR3 DNA is TGTGCCAGCAGTGTTGGGACAGGGGGTGAAAAACTGTTTTTT. Amino acid sequence: CASSVGTGGEKLFF.